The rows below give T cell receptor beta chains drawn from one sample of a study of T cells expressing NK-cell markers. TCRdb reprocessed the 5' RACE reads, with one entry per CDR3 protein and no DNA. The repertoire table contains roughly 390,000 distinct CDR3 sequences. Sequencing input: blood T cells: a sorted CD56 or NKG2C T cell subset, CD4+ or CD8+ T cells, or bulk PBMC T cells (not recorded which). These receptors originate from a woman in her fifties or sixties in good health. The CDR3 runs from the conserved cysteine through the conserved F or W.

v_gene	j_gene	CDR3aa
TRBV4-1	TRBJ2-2	CASSHQGAVRELFF
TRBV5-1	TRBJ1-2	CASSLPTGLNYGYTF
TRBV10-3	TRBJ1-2	CATTKDRGDYGYTF
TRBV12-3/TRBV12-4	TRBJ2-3	CASSLMAGGDTQYF
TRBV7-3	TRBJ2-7	CASSLSQAYEQYF
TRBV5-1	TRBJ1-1	CASSLVQGVDAFF
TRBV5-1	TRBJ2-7	CASTQYSGSGYEQYF
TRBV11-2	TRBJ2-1	CASSLVKAGGPHEQFF
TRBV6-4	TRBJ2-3	CASSETVTDTQYF
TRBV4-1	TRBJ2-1	CASSQTLAGGLYNEQFF
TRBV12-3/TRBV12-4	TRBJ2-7	CASISGGPQYEQYF
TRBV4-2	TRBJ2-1	CASSQDPASGILNEQFF
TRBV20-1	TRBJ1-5	CSARKGARNQPQHF
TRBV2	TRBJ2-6	CASSGAGAGANVLTF
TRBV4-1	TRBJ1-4	CASSQDGQKGEKLFF
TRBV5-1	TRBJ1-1	CASSKTTGQENTEAFF
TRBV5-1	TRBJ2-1	CASSLATLGPYNEQFF
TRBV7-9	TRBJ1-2	CASSSYSGTGYGYTF
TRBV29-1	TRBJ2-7	CSAGGGSAFEQYF
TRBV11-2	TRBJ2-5	CASSAAGGHQETQYF
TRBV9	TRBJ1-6	CASSVGGPSNSPLHF
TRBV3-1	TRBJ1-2	CASSQDRTGSYTF
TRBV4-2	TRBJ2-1	CASSQEGTSGRVWFF
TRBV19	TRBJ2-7	CASSIERRPVVEQYF
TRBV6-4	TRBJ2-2	CASSDGDNTGELFF
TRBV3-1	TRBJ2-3	CASAGTDTDTQYF
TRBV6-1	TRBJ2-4	CASSEAGQNIQYF
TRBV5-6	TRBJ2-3	CASSQGGTRAYTQYF
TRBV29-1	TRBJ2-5	CSVAEGETQYF
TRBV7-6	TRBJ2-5	CASSLALGPLQETQYF
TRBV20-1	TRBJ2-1	CSVHQSGTSGQQFF
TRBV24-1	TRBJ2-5	CATSDRQAGRETQYF
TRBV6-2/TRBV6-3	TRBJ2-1	CASSYSSSGRAEQFF
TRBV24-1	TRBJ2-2	CATSDFKRGTGELFF
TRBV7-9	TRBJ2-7	CAGGGVGEQYF
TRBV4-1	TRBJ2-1	CASRTGTEINEQFF
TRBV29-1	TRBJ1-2	CSVSGGLHGYTF
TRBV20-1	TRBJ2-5	CSARGGFNQETQYF
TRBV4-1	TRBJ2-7	CASSQRDGSYEQYF